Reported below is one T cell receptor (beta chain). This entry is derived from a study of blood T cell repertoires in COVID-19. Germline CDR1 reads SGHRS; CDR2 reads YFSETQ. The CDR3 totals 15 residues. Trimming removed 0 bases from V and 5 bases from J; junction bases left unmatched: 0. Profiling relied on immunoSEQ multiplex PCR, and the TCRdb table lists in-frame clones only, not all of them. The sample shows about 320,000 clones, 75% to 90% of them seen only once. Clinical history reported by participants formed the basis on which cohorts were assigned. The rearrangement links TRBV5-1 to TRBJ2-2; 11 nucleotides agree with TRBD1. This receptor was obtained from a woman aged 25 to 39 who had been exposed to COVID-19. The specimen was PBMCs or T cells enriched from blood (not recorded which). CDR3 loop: CASSLGDRGTGELFF. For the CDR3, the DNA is TGCGCCAGCAGCTTGGGGGACAGGGGGACCGGGGAGCTGTTTTTT.